This entry describes one T cell receptor beta chain. The antigen is not known. Germline V lookup: CDR1 MNHNS, CDR2 SASEGT. The ends were cut back, 3 bases at V and 8 bases at J, with 17 bases in the middle. CDR3 length: 16 amino acids. The sample is drawn from a study of shared clonotypes between healthy human individuals. Study details: Aged 18 to 49, the donors were two women and a few men.

Both subsets, CD45RA+ naive and CD45RA-negative memory, were split from the CD4+ cells. Notes on the study in general: Several donors held about 5% of naive CD4 clonotypes in common. A reduction in generation probabilities was seen for non-shared clonotypes relative to those shared by all four donors.

Here immunoSEQ multiplex PCR was the method, and the copy in TCRdb shows in-frame clones only, minus some. The sample yields around 2.3 million clones, approximately 96% seen once. The V and J genes are TRBV6-1 and TRBJ1-6, with D perhaps matching TRBD1 (5 bases). This TCR was recovered from a man younger than 35 in good health. The sample taken for sequencing was naive CD4+ T cells sorted from blood. Subset of the sample: CD45RA+ positively selected. The CDR3 DNA is TGTGCCAGCAGTGACCCCGGGACTGTTCCTTATTCACCCCTCCACTTT. This codes for CASSDPGTVPYSPLHF.